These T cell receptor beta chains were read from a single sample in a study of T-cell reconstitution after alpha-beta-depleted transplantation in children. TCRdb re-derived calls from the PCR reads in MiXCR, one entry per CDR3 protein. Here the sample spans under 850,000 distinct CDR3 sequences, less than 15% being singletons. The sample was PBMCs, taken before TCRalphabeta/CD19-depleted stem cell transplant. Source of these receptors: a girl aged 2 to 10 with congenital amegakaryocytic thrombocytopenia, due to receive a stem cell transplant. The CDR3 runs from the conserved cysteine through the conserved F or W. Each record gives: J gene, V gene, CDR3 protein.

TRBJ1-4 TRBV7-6 CASSISGGAEKLFF
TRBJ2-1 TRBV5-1 CASSVPGRGNNEQFF
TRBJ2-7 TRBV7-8 CASSLGMGIPYEQYF
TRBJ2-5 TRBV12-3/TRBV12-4 CASSYWDNQETQYF
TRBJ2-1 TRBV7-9 CASTFLERGLNEQFF
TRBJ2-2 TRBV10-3 CAISENRELGGELFF
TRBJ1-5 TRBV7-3 CASSLNTPNYSNQPQHF
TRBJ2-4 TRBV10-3 CAISEGTGGAKNIQYF
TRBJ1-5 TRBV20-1 CSARFKGPNQPQHF
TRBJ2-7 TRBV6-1 CASSPETDIYEQYF
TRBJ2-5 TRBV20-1 CSAPTGGWGETQYF
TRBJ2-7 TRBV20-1 CSALGEDSYEQYF
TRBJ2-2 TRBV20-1 CSAKKQAANTGELFF
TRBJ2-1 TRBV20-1 CSARDGRVSYNEQFF
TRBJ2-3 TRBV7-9 CASSGPGGAIDTQYF
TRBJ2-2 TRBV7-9 CASSPRLVIIAGELFF
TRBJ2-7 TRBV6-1 CASSSGEFAYEQYF
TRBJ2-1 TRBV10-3 CAITAGTGAIDEQFF
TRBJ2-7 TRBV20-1 CSARDPSGRVYEQYF
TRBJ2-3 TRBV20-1 CSAALAESSTDTQYF
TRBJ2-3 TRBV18 CASSGDMTGTQYF
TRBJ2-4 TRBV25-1 CASSGRRGTGGNIQYF
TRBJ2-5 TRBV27 CASSLLGQGGFETQYF
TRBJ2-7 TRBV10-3 CAVRQEATYEQYF
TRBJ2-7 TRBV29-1 CSVGEMVSGEQYF
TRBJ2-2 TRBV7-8 CASSLRFLAGVTGELFF